Below, 30 T cell receptor beta chains from the same sample are listed, as sequenced in a study of blood T cell repertoires in COVID-19 (dated by TCRdb to between 2020 and 2021). Library generation was performed with the immunoSEQ multiplex PCR assay. Held by TCRdb, this immuneACCESS table contains in-frame sequences only and omits some clones. Under half of the omission traces to an unresolved V gene where checked; the cause of the rest is unknown. In this sample the table shows 180,000 or so clones, 89% of which occur a single time. The leading ten clones occupy 2% to 2.5% of the sample. The sequenced sample consisted of PBMCs or T cells enriched from blood (not recorded which). The receptors here all came from a woman in her thirties or forties with acute COVID-19.

V and J are TRBV27 and TRBJ1-5; a weak D match, TRBD1 (6 bases). Germline V CDR1 and CDR2: MNHEY, SMNVEV (reference sequence). Trimming stripped 5 bases from V and 1 base from J, with 15 bases between. The CDR3 runs to 16 residues. The CDR3 nucleotides are TGTGCCAGCAGTCCACTTAGTAGGGGGAGCAATCAGCCCCAGCATTTT. This translates into CASSPLSRGSNQPQHF.

The CDR3 loop reads CASSSSDRSTGELFF. In DNA form, the CDR3 reads TGTGCCAGCAGCTCTTCAGACAGATCCACCGGGGAGCTGTTTTTT. The chain uses TRBV5-5 and TRBJ2-2; possible D gene TRBD1, 5 bases. V lost 3 bases and J 4 bases, leaving 13 bases between the germline ends. The CDR3 spans 15 residues. The germline V gene encodes CDR1 SGHKS and CDR2 YYEKEE (reference sequence).

The J gene is TRBJ2-7, the V gene TRBV6-5, with 10 bases identical to TRBD1. The CDR3 contains 14 residues. The V gene's germline CDR1 is MNHEY and CDR2 SVGAGI. V dropped 7 bases and J dropped 6; count of bases not matched to a gene: 9. CDR3 nucleotide sequence: TGTGCCAGCAAAGCATCGGGACAGGGGCCCGAGCAGTACTTC. Its protein product is CASKASGQGPEQYF.

This clone was counted once. This rearrangement joins TRBV7-3 to TRBJ2-3; TRBD2 aligns across 12 bases. CDR1 is SGHTA and CDR2 is FQGTGA in the germline V gene. The CDR3 contains 19 residues. V was clipped by 5 bases and J by 2 bases; unmatched bases: 14. The CDR3 loop is CASSHPVASGGDITDTQYF. The CDR3, as DNA: TGTGCCAGCAGCCATCCCGTGGCTAGCGGGGGGGATATCACAGATACGCAGTATTTT.

The chain has TRBV28 and TRBJ1-5, with TRBD1 identical over 10 bases. The V segment lost 2 bases and the J segment 6 bases; nucleotides outside the gene matches: 1. Germline CDR1 MDHEN, CDR2 SYDVKM. CDR3 size: 14 residues. The DNA of the CDR3 is TGTGCCAGCAGTTTAGGGACAGGGGTTCAGCCCCAGCATTTT. It encodes CASSLGTGVQPQHF.

This clone was seen just once. The J gene is TRBJ2-7, the V gene TRBV9; a weak D match, TRBD2 (5 bases). This CDR3 is 17 amino acids long. CDR1 is SGDLS and CDR2 is YYNGEE in the germline V gene. V was cut by 0 bases and J by 4 bases, with 20 bases left in between. CDR3 sequence (DNA): TGTGCCAGCAGCGTAGGGACTGGGTCCAAGGTAGAATACGAGCAGTACTTC. Translated, it gives CASSVGTGSKVEYEQYF.

This rearrangement joins TRBV5-1 to TRBJ2-1; TRBD2 agrees at 12 bases. Trimming removed 4 bases from V and 7 bases from J; junction bases left unmatched: 6. From germline, CDR1 is SGHRS and CDR2 YFSETQ. This CDR3 comprises 15 residues. The CDR3 region is CASSRTSGRLNEQFF. DNA of the CDR3: TGCGCCAGCAGCCGAACTAGCGGGAGGTTGAATGAGCAGTTCTTC.

This rearrangement joins TRBV25-1 to TRBJ2-7; tentative D call: TRBD2 (6 bases). The CDR3 has 14 residues. The V and J ends lost 1 base and 2 bases respectively, with 9 bases between them. Germline-derived CDR1 and CDR2 are MGHDK and SYGVNS. The CDR3 DNA follows: TGTGCCAGCAGTGAATCGGAGGGTCCCTACGAGCAGTACTTC. The encoded protein is CASSESEGPYEQYF.

V is TRBV28 and J is TRBJ1-1; D may be TRBD1 (6 bases). The V end lost 4 bases, the J end lost 1 base, and 16 bases lay between the germline ends. This CDR3 has 16 residues. Germline CDR1 is MDHEN and CDR2 is SYDVKM. The CDR3 reads CASSSTGHRENTEAFF. CDR3 coding DNA: TGTGCCAGCAGTTCGACAGGCCACCGAGAGAACACTGAAGCTTTCTTT.

The CDR3 DNA sequence: TGCGCCAGCAGGCGAGGTAGGAACACTGAAGCTTTCTTT. It specifies CASRRGRNTEAFF. The J gene is TRBJ1-1, the V gene TRBV5-1, with D hard to call. V lost 5 bases, J lost 1 base, and 9 bases lay in between. Germline CDR1 reads SGHRS; CDR2 reads YFSETQ. CDR3 length equals 13 residues. The complete variable domain, with remaining parts taken from reference TRBV5-1 and TRBJ1-1, reads KAGVTQTPRYLIKTRGQQVTLSCSPISGHRSVSWYQQTPGQGLQFLFEYFSETQRNKGNFPGRFSGRQFSNSRSEMNVSTLELGDSALYLCASRRGRNTEAFFGQGTRLTVV.

The chain joins TRBV4-2 to TRBJ2-7; TRBD2 matches at 8 bases. This CDR3 is built from 14 residues. CDR1 LGHNA and CDR2 YNFKEQ come from the germline V gene. Trimming took 1 base from V and 4 from J; bases not matched to a gene: 3. CDR3 sequence (DNA): TGTGCCAGCAGCCAAGGACTAGCGTTATACGAGCAGTACTTC. This translates into CASSQGLALYEQYF.

The chain has TRBV5-1 and TRBJ2-7; 10 nucleotides align to TRBD1. The CDR3 runs 16 residues. Germline assignment: CDR1 SGHRS and CDR2 YFSETQ. After removal of 4 bases from V and 4 bases from J, the junction contained 11 bases not matched to a gene. The CDR3 reads CASSVSGTGVQYEQYF. The CDR3 DNA sequence: TGCGCCAGCAGCGTATCCGGGACAGGGGTTCAATACGAGCAGTACTTC.

The sample holds one count of this clone. The chain combines TRBV6-5 with TRBJ1-4; 10 bases match TRBD1. Germline loops: CDR1 MNHEY, CDR2 SVGAGI. Germline trimming cut 7 bases from V and 8 bases from J; bases unmatched to any gene: 4. The CDR3 is 13 amino acids. The CDR3 sequence is CASTGTGEEKLFF. The CDR3 region has the DNA TGTGCCAGCACCGGGACAGGGGAAGAAAAACTGTTTTTT.

The chain employs TRBV6-5 and TRBJ1-5; D is undetermined. The CDR3 runs to 15 residues. V was clipped by 7 bases and J by 2 bases, with 15 bases between them. Germline-derived CDR1 and CDR2 are MNHEY and SVGAGI. The CDR3 nucleotides are TGTGCCAGCATTTCCACGGACTCAGGCAATCAGCCCCAGCATTTT. It translates to CASISTDSGNQPQHF.

This chain joins TRBV29-1 and TRBJ1-2, with D possibly TRBD1 on 6 matching bases. Germline CDR1 SQVTM, CDR2 ANQGSEA. Trimming shortened V by 6 bases and J by 3 bases, and 17 bases separated the two germline ends. The CDR3 loop spans 14 amino acids. In DNA form, the CDR3 reads TGCAGCGTCGGACCAGGGGACACCGACTATGGCTACACCTTC. Translated, it gives CSVGPGDTDYGYTF.

The CDR3 bases are TGTGCCAGCAGGCGGGGGACAGGGGCGAATTCACCCCTCCACTTT. This encodes CASRRGTGANSPLHF. The rearrangement uses TRBV2 and TRBJ1-6; TRBD1 aligns across 10 bases. The germline V gene has CDR1 SNHLY and CDR2 FYNNEI. The CDR3 totals 15 residues. Germline trimming cut 6 bases from V and 7 bases from J; bases unmatched to any gene: 6.

This clone was recorded a few times. The rearrangement joins TRBV9 to TRBJ2-2, with TRBD1 identical over 7 bases. There are 15 residues in the CDR3. Germline assignment: CDR1 SGDLS and CDR2 YYNGEE. V lost 0 bases to trimming and J lost 4 bases; unmatched junction nucleotides: 3. This CDR3 reads CASSVEGGGTGELFF. CDR3 coding DNA: TGTGCCAGCAGCGTAGAAGGGGGCGGCACCGGGGAGCTGTTTTTT.

V and J are TRBV18 and TRBJ1-5; 11 nucleotides align to TRBD1. Trimming took 3 bases from V and 4 from J; bases not matched to a gene: 8. The length of the CDR3 is 17 residues. Germline values: CDR1 KGHSH, CDR2 LQKENI. DNA for the CDR3: TGTGCCAGCTCACCGACAACCGGGACAGGGGGGAATCAGCCCCAGCATTTT. Amino acid sequence: CASSPTTGTGGNQPQHF.

The V and J genes are TRBV5-4 and TRBJ1-6; 9 nucleotides match TRBD1. Per the germline V gene, CDR1 is SGHNT and CDR2 is YYREEE (reference sequence). The CDR3 consists of 17 residues. V lost 0 bases and J lost 8; bases outside the gene matches: 9. The CDR3 bases are TGTGCCAGCAGCTTGGGGGGACAGGGATGGGCGCATTCACCCCTCCACTTT. Its translation: CASSLGGQGWAHSPLHF.

The chain links TRBV5-1 to TRBJ1-4; no reliable D call. V lost 0 bases to trimming and J lost 8 bases, with 14 bases between them. The CDR3 totals 15 residues. The germline CDR1 and CDR2 sequences are SGHRS and YFSETQ. The CDR3 loop reads CASSLAPGVIEKLFF. DNA for the CDR3: TGCGCCAGCAGCTTGGCGCCGGGAGTGATCGAAAAACTGTTTTTT. Using reference TRBV5-1 and TRBJ1-4 for the parts outside the CDR3, the full variable domain is KAGVTQTPRYLIKTRGQQVTLSCSPISGHRSVSWYQQTPGQGLQFLFEYFSETQRNKGNFPGRFSGRQFSNSRSEMNVSTLELGDSALYLCASSLAPGVIEKLFFGSGTQLSVL.

The J gene is TRBJ2-5, the V gene TRBV29-1; 9 positions agree with TRBD1. Germline lookup yields CDR1 SQVTM and CDR2 ANQGSEA. Trimming cost V 5 bases and J 4 bases; bases outside gene matches: 2. This CDR3 region has 12 residues. The chain's CDR3 is CSVLTGGETQYF. Written as DNA, the CDR3 is TGCAGCGTTCTGACAGGGGGAGAGACCCAGTACTTC.

The V gene is TRBV10-1, the J gene TRBJ2-7; possibly TRBD1 for D (5 bases). Per germline, CDR1 WNHNN and CDR2 SYGVQD (reference sequence). Trimming removed 0 bases from V and 6 bases from J, with 9 bases in between. The CDR3 extends over 13 amino acids. CDR3 in amino acids: CASSESGVVEQYF. CDR3 DNA sequence: TGCGCCAGCAGTGAGTCAGGGGTAGTCGAGCAGTACTTC.

The chain couples TRBV19 to TRBJ1-1; D might be TRBD1 (6 bases). CDR1 is LNHDA and CDR2 is SQIVND in the germline V gene (reference sequence). The CDR3 length is 13 residues. V gave up 7 bases and J gave up 5 bases, with 14 bases separating them. Here the CDR3 DNA reads TGTGCCAGTAAGGTCAGGGGCAATACTGAAGCTTTCTTT. Translation gives CASKVRGNTEAFF.

The chain links TRBV4-1 to TRBJ1-3, with D unresolved. Trimming cost V 1 base and J 3 bases, with 16 bases left between them. The CDR3 extends over 17 amino acids. Germline-derived CDR1 and CDR2 are MGHRA and YSYEKL. CDR3 DNA: TGCGCCAGCAGCCAAGTCCTTAGGACTCAAGATGGAAACACCATATATTTT. The encoded protein is CASSQVLRTQDGNTIYF.

The V gene is TRBV7-9, the J gene TRBJ1-2; 10 positions agree with TRBD1. J lost 13 bases, V lost 5 bases, and 10 bases had no gene match. This CDR3 contains 13 residues. Germline CDR1 is SEHNR and CDR2 is FQNEAQ (reference sequence). CDR3 DNA: TGTGCCAGCAGCACCCCCGAGGGACAGGGGTTCACCTTC. Translating gives CASSTPEGQGFTF.

The chain is built from TRBV2 and TRBJ1-5; 9 nucleotides match TRBD1. Germline CDR1 and CDR2: SNHLY and FYNNEI. The CDR3 has 15 residues. The ends lost 4 bases at V and 7 bases at J; junction bases unmatched: 8. The CDR3 DNA follows: TGTGCCAGCAGTGGGGACAGGGCGGGAAAACAGCCCCAGCATTTT. Encoded protein: CASSGDRAGKQPQHF.

The chain uses TRBV2 and TRBJ1-6; TRBD1 might be the D (5 bases). The CDR3 covers 14 residues. Trimming stripped 4 bases from V and 6 bases from J, with 10 bases between. Germline V gene sequence: CDR1 SNHLY, CDR2 FYNNEI. CDR3 loop: CASSVGRANSPLHF. The CDR3 DNA sequence: TGTGCCAGCAGTGTTGGCAGGGCTAATTCACCCCTCCACTTT.

The V and J genes are TRBV10-3 and TRBJ2-1; TRBD2 matches 7 bases. Unmatched junction bases numbered 5, after V lost 6 bases and J lost 3 bases. There are 14 residues in the CDR3. Per the germline V gene, CDR1 is ENHRY and CDR2 is SYGVKD. CDR3 amino acids: CAISPSGNYNEQFF. DNA for the CDR3: TGTGCCATCAGCCCTAGCGGAAACTACAATGAGCAGTTCTTC.

This clone showed up just once. V gene TRBV7-6 combines with J gene TRBJ2-1, with 8 bases matching TRBD1. V was pared by 5 bases and J by 6 bases, with 3 bases of the junction left unmatched. Per germline, CDR1 SGHVS and CDR2 FNYEAQ. This CDR3 comprises 13 residues. CDR3 sequence (DNA): TGTGCCAGCAGCCCAGGGACAGGCAATGAGCAGTTCTTC. As protein: CASSPGTGNEQFF.

The V and J genes are TRBV3-1 (or the pseudogene TRBV3-2) and TRBJ1-2, with D hard to call. The V gene's germline CDR1 is LGHDT and CDR2 YNNKEL (reference sequence). V gave up 0 bases and J gave up 4 bases, with 12 bases separating them. The CDR3 length is 15 residues. The chain's CDR3 is CASSQDVISGYGYTF. For the CDR3, the DNA is TGTGCCAGCAGCCAAGATGTGATATCGGGCTATGGCTACACCTTC.